This T cell receptor (beta chain) was retrieved from a study of T cell changes during pregnancy in multiple sclerosis. Assay used: immunoSEQ multiplex PCR; TCRdb lists only in-frame clones, some missing. The table lists 93,000 or so clones, 80% to 95% of them singletons. CDR3 length equals 12 residues. Germline values: CDR1 SGDLS, CDR2 YYNGEE. V dropped 0 bases and J dropped 5 bases, with 6 bases sitting between them. Sequences were derived from peripheral blood, sampled before pregnancy. The V and J genes are TRBV9 and TRBJ2-7, with D possibly TRBD2 on 5 matching bases. This receptor was obtained from a female donor with multiple sclerosis, enrolled in a pregnancy study. Here the CDR3 DNA reads TGTGCCAGCAGCGTAGGAGGGAACGAGCAGTACTTC. Translating it yields CASSVGGNEQYF.